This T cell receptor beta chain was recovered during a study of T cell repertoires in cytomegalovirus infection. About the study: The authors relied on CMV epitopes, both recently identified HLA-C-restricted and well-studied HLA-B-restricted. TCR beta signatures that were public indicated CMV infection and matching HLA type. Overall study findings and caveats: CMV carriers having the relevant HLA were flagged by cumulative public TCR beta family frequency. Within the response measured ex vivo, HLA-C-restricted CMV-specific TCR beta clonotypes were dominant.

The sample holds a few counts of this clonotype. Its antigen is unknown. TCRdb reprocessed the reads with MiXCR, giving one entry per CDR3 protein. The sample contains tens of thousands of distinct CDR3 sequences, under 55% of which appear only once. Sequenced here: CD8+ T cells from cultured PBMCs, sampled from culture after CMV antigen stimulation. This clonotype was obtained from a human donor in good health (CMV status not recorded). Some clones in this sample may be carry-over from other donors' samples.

CDR3 DNA: TGTGCCAGCAGCGAACGGACAGGGGACCGCACAGATACGCAGTATTTT. Its protein product is CASSERTGDRTDTQYF. The chain carries TRBV7-8 and TRBJ2-3, with 9 bases fitting TRBD1. Germline loops: CDR1 SGHVS, CDR2 FQNEAQ. The V gene end was trimmed by 5 bases and the J gene end by 1 base; junction bases not matched to a gene: 7. This CDR3 is 16 amino acids long. Using reference TRBV7-8 and TRBJ2-3 for the parts outside the CDR3, the full variable domain is GAGVSQSPRYKVAKRGQDVALRCDPISGHVSLFWYQQALGQGPEFLTYFQNEAQLDKSGLPSDRFFAERPEGSVSTLKIQRTQQEDSAVYLCASSERTGDRTDTQYFGPGTRLTVL.